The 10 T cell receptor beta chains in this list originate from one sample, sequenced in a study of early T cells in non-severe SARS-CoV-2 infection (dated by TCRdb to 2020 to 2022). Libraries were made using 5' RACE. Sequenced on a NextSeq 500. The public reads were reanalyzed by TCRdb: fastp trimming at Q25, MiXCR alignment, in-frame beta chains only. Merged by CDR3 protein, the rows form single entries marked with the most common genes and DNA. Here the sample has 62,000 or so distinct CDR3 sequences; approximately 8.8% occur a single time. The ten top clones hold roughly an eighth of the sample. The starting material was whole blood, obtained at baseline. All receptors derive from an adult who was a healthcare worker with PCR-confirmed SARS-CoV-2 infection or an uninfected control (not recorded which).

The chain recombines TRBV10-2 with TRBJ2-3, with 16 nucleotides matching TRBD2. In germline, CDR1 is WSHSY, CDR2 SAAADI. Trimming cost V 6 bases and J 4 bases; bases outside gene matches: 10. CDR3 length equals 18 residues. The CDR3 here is CASRPGTSGRVIADTQYF. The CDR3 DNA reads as TGCGCCAGCAGACCCGGGACTAGCGGGAGGGTGATAGCAGATACGCAGTATTTT.

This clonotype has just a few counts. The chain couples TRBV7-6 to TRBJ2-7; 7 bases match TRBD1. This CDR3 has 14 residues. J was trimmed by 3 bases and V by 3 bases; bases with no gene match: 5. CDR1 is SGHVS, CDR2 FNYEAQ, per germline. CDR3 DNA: TGTGCCAGCAGCTTCGGGACAGAGAGCTACGAGCAGTACTTC. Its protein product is CASSFGTESYEQYF.

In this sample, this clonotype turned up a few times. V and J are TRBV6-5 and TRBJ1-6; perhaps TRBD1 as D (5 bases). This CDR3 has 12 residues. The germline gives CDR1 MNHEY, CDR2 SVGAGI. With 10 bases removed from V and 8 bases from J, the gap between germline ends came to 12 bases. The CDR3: CATGTTDSPLHF. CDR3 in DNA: TGTGCCACCGGGACGACTGATTCACCCCTCCACTTT.

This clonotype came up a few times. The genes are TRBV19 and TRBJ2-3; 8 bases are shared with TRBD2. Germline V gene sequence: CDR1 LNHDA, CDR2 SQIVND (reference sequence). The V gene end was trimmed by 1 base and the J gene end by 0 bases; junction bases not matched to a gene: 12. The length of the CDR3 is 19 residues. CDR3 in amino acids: CASSIATGRDHQSTDTQYF. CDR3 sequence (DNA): TGTGCCAGTAGTATAGCCACCGGGAGGGACCACCAAAGCACAGATACGCAGTATTTT.

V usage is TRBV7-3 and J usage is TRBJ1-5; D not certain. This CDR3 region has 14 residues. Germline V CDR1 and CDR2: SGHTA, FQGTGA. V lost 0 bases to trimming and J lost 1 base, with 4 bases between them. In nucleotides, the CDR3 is TGTGCCAGCAGCTTAACTGGGAGCAATCAGCCCCAGCATTTT. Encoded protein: CASSLTGSNQPQHF.

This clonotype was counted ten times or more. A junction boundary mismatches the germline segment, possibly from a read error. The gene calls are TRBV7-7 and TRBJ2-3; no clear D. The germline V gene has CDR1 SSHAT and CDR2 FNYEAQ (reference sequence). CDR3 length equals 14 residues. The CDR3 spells CASSLLGDGDTQYF. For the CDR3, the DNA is TGTGCTAGCAGCTTATTAGGTGACGGGGATACGCAGTATTTT.

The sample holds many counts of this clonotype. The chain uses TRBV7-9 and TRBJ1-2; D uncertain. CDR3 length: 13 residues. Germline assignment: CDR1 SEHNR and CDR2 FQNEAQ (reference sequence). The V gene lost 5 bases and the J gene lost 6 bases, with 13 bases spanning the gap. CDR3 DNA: TGTGCCAGCAGCCAAGGGTTTGGCCATGGCTACACCTTC. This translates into CASSQGFGHGYTF.

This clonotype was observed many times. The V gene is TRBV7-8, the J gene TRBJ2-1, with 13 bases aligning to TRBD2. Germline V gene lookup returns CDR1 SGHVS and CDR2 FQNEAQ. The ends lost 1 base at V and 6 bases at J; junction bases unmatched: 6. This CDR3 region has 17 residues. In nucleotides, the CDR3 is TGTGCCAGCAGCTTAGTACTAGCGGGAGGGCCGGTCAATGAGCAGTTCTTC. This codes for CASSLVLAGGPVNEQFF.

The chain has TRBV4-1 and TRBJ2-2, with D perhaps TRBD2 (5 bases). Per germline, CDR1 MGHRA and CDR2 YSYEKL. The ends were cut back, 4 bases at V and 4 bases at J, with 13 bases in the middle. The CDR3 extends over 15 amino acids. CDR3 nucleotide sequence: TGCGCCAGCAGCCTACATCTAGCAGGCACCGGGGAGCTGTTTTTT. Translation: CASSLHLAGTGELFF.

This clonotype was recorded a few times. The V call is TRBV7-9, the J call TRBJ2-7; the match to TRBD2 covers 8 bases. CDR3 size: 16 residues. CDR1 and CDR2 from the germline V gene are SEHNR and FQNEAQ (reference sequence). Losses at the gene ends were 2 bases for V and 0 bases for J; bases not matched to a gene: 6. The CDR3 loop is CASSLRSGSPSYEQYF. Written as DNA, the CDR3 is TGTGCCAGCAGCTTACGAAGCGGGAGCCCCTCCTACGAGCAGTACTTC.